This TCR beta chain is drawn from a study of tumor-infiltrating lymphocytes in primary liver carcinoma. Overall study context: Spanning 30 to 69 years of age, the patients were men and women.

Making TCR beta cDNA involved roughly 0.55 ug total RNA and a constant-region primer. Three rounds of nested multiplex PCR with slightly modified ARM-PCR produced TCR beta libraries. Primers for the first two PCR rounds were TRBV1-TRBV30 forward primers and a C-beta reverse primer (roughly 10 cycles per round). TCRdb reprocessed the multiplex PCR reads with MiXCR, giving one entry per CDR3 protein. The data show approximately 88,000 distinct CDR3 sequences, about 70% seen once. A remark on this clonotype: A much larger clone lies a single base off, so this may be a read error.

The tissue used was unsorted bulk material of roughly 17-31 mg. RNA and DNA were co-extracted from it with the AllPrep DNA/RNA mini kit. Germline CDR1 is SGHVS and CDR2 is FQNEAQ. The CDR3 totals 15 residues. Between the trimmed V and J ends, which lost 7 bases and 1 base, there was a span of 14 bases. The sample was tumor-adjacent normal liver tissue. The V gene is TRBV7-8, the J gene TRBJ1-5; possible D gene TRBD1, 5 bases. The TCR comes from a man in his forties or fifties with primary liver carcinoma and hepatitis B virus infection. The CDR3 coding sequence is TGTGCCAGCACCCCAATGGCAGGGAGCAATCAGCCCCAGCATTTT. Its protein is CASTPMAGSNQPQHF.